What follows are 20 T cell receptor beta chains derived from one specimen sequenced in a study of shared clonotypes between healthy human individuals. The assay was immunoSEQ multiplex PCR, and TCRdb's table has in-frame clones only and misses some. In the table there are 550,000 to 850,000 clones, 74% of which are singletons. The specimen was memory CD4+ T cells sorted from blood. Subset described: CD45RA-negative fraction. Every receptor here comes from a woman in her thirties in good health.

To note about this clone: The sample has other DNA sequences that encode this CDR3 too. The chain joins TRBV6-1 to TRBJ1-1, with 11 bases that match TRBD1. From germline, CDR1 is MNHNS and CDR2 SASEGT. The CDR3 is 14 residues long. Unmatched junction bases numbered 2, after V lost 4 bases and J lost 4 bases. DNA of the CDR3: TGTGCCAGCAGTGCGGGACAGGGGGTCACTGAAGCTTTCTTT. Its translation: CASSAGQGVTEAFF.

The V call is TRBV19, the J call TRBJ1-5; 8 bases align to TRBD1. The CDR3 runs to 16 residues. The trim removed 4 bases at V and 3 bases at J, leaving 8 bases unmatched. Per the germline V gene, CDR1 is LNHDA and CDR2 is SQIVND (reference sequence). The CDR3 DNA is TGTGCCAGTAGTACAACCGGGACAGGTTTCAATCAGCCCCAGCATTTT. It codes for CASSTTGTGFNQPQHF.

This clone was found a few times. The J gene is TRBJ2-1, the V gene TRBV11-2; TRBD2 matches 8 bases. Trimming removed 5 bases from V and 8 bases from J; junction bases left unmatched: 5. Germline CDR1 and CDR2: SGHAT and FQNNGV. The CDR3 spans 13 residues. The DNA of the CDR3 is TGTGCCAGCAGCCCGACGGGGGGGTATGAGCAGTTCTTC. This codes for CASSPTGGYEQFF.

This chain links TRBV5-1 with TRBJ2-4; TRBD2 is a possible D gene (5 bases). Germline CDR1 reads SGHRS; CDR2 reads YFSETQ. Between the trimmed V and J ends, which lost 4 bases and 3 bases, there was a span of 17 bases. This CDR3 contains 16 residues. The CDR3 DNA reads as TGCGCCAGCAGCCCCGGGGAATATCCTCGCAAAAACATTCAGTACTTC. The encoded protein is CASSPGEYPRKNIQYF.

The V and J genes are TRBV7-8 and TRBJ1-3; D gene unclear. CDR3 length equals 15 residues. Germline-derived CDR1 and CDR2 are SGHVS and FQNEAQ. Trimming stripped 1 base from V and 0 bases from J, with 7 bases between. The CDR3 sequence: CASSLGLYSGNTIYF. The CDR3, as DNA: TGTGCCAGCAGCTTAGGGCTGTACTCTGGAAACACCATATATTTT.

The rearrangement links TRBV6-6 to TRBJ2-5; D is unresolved. The germline V gene encodes CDR1 MNHNY and CDR2 SVGAGI (reference sequence). The V end lost 0 bases, the J end lost 3 bases, and 11 bases lay between the germline ends. The CDR3 contains 15 residues. Here the CDR3 reads CASSYSNLVKETQYF. In nucleotides, the CDR3 is TGTGCCAGCAGTTACTCGAACCTCGTTAAAGAGACCCAGTACTTC.

This chain joins TRBV7-6 and TRBJ2-1; TRBD1 might be the D (5 bases). The CDR3 runs to 14 residues. Trimming left V 1 base short and J 7 bases short, with 11 bases between. Germline lookup yields CDR1 SGHVS and CDR2 FNYEAQ. Written as DNA, the CDR3 is TGTGCCAGCAGCTTAGACCCAGGGAAGAATGAGCAGTTCTTC. Its protein is CASSLDPGKNEQFF.

V and J are TRBV13 and TRBJ1-1, with D perhaps TRBD1 (6 bases). Germline V gene lookup returns CDR1 PRHDT and CDR2 FYEKMQ (reference sequence). Trimming took 8 bases from V and 4 from J, leaving 29 bases between them. The CDR3 is made up of 18 amino acids. The CDR3 region is CASRRRPLNRASSTEAFF. CDR3 bases: TGTGCCAGCCGTCGCCGGCCTTTGAACAGGGCGAGTAGCACTGAAGCTTTCTTT.

The chain couples TRBV5-1 to TRBJ2-2, with D perhaps assigned TRBD1 or TRBD2 (5 bases each). Germline CDR1 SGHRS, CDR2 YFSETQ. This CDR3 comprises 14 residues. Deletions cut 4 bases from V and 4 bases from J, with 11 bases between. Here the CDR3 DNA reads TGCGCCAGCAGCCCTGGGACCTTCACCGGGGAGCTGTTTTTT. This encodes CASSPGTFTGELFF.

The V gene is TRBV4-2, the J gene TRBJ2-1; D tentatively reads TRBD1 or TRBD2 (5 bases each). This CDR3 has 17 amino acids. V lost 1 base and J 5 bases, leaving 18 bases between the germline ends. Germline loops: CDR1 LGHNA, CDR2 YNFKEQ. The CDR3 is CASSQGRGRASHNEQFF. The CDR3, as DNA: TGTGCCAGCAGCCAAGGTAGGGGCCGAGCTAGCCACAATGAGCAGTTCTTC.

For this clone: Other DNA sequences from this sample encode an identical CDR3 as well. The rearrangement links TRBV2 to TRBJ1-4, with unresolved D. Germline V lookup: CDR1 SNHLY, CDR2 FYNNEI. Trimming shortened V by 5 bases and J by 0 bases, and 10 bases separated the two germline ends. There are 15 residues in the CDR3. In nucleotides, the CDR3 is TGTGCCAGCAGTCGCGACGGTACAACTAATGAAAAACTGTTTTTT. Translated, it gives CASSRDGTTNEKLFF. Variable domain in full (rest from reference TRBV2 and TRBJ1-4): EPEVTQTPSHQVTQMGQEVILRCVPISNHLYFYWYRQILGQKVEFLVSFYNNEISEKSEIFDDQFSVERPDGSNFTLKIRSTKLEDSAMYFCASSRDGTTNEKLFFGSGTQLSVL.

This clone was counted at least ten times. The chain has TRBV28 and TRBJ1-5; 7 nucleotides match TRBD1. The CDR3 consists of 17 residues. V gave up 3 bases and J gave up 0 bases; unmatched junction bases: 8. CDR1 is MDHEN, CDR2 SYDVKM, per germline. The CDR3 sequence: CASSLVLGTDSNQPQHF. The CDR3 nucleotides read TGTGCCAGCAGTTTGGTCCTTGGGACAGATAGCAATCAGCCCCAGCATTTT.

The chain joins TRBV27 to TRBJ1-1; a possible D gene is TRBD1 (6 bases). CDR1 is MNHEY and CDR2 is SMNVEV in the germline V gene (reference sequence). Trimming stripped 4 bases from V and 4 bases from J, with 22 bases between. The CDR3 consists of 17 residues. The CDR3 loop is CASSSLQGRGWATEAFF. CDR3 DNA: TGTGCCAGCAGTTCTTTACAGGGTCGAGGGTGGGCCACTGAAGCTTTCTTT.

The chain couples TRBV6-6 to TRBJ1-5, with D possibly being TRBD1 (6 bases). The CDR3 sequence is 16 residues long. Germline V CDR1 and CDR2: MNHNY, SVGAGI (reference sequence). Trimming left V 4 bases short and J 0 bases short, with 13 bases between. CDR3 DNA sequence: TGTGCCAGCAGTTTCCGGACAGATCGTAGCAATCAGCCCCAGCATTTT. Translated: CASSFRTDRSNQPQHF.

This chain links TRBV30 with TRBJ1-5, with D maybe TRBD1 (5 bases). Germline V gene lookup returns CDR1 GTSNPN and CDR2 SVGIG (reference sequence). The V gene lost 2 bases and the J gene lost 0 bases, with 17 bases spanning the gap. This CDR3 contains 17 residues. The CDR3 region has the DNA TGTGCCTGGAGTAAAGGGTCAGGGCGATTTAGCAATCAGCCCCAGCATTTT. It is translated as CAWSKGSGRFSNQPQHF.

This clone has just a few counts. The chain has TRBV9 and TRBJ2-7; 7 bases line up with TRBD2. After removal of 2 bases from V and 4 bases from J, the junction contained 3 bases not matched to a gene. This CDR3 has 13 residues. In germline, CDR1 is SGDLS, CDR2 YYNGEE. CDR3 amino acids: CASSVDGRYEQYF. CDR3 DNA: TGTGCCAGCAGCGTGGACGGGAGGTACGAGCAGTACTTC.

For this clone: Mismatch with germline at one junction end may stem from a read error. The chain uses TRBV28 and TRBJ1-2; D is unclear. Germline values: CDR1 MDHEN, CDR2 SYDVKM. The CDR3 contains 11 residues. The CDR3: CAGSSNYGYTF. The CDR3 DNA sequence: TGTGCCGGCAGTAGTAACTATGGCTACACCTTC.

For this clone: Other DNA sequences in this sample translate to the same CDR3. The chain employs TRBV27 and TRBJ2-1, with D maybe TRBD2 (5 bases). V gave up 3 bases and J gave up 1 base, with 7 bases separating them. The CDR3 is 14 amino acids. CDR1 MNHEY and CDR2 SMNVEV come from the germline V gene (reference sequence). Here the CDR3 DNA reads TGTGCCAGCAGTTTGACGGGATCCTACAATGAGCAGTTCTTC. As protein: CASSLTGSYNEQFF.

This clone came up once. Given a far larger clone just one base away, this is likely a sequencing read error. The chain joins TRBV5-6 to TRBJ1-2, with 11 bases fitting TRBD1. The ends lost 1 base at V and 4 bases at J; junction bases unmatched: 3. The CDR3 covers 15 residues. From germline, CDR1 is SGHDT and CDR2 YYEEEE. The CDR3 sequence: CASSLWTGGTYGYTF. The CDR3 DNA sequence: TGTGCCAGCAGCTTGTGGACAGGGGGCACCTATGGCTACACCTTC. Complete variable domain (other parts from reference TRBV5-6 and TRBJ1-2): DAGVTQSPTHLIKTRGQQVTLRCSPKSGHDTVSWYQQALGQGPQFIFQYYEEEERQRGNFPDRFSGHQFPNYSSELNVNALLLGDSALYLCASSLWTGGTYGYTFGSGTRLTVV.

The chain recombines TRBV11-3 with TRBJ2-6; TRBD1 matches at 9 bases. This CDR3 region has 19 residues. CDR1 and CDR2 from the germline V gene are SGHNT and YENEEA. V shed 5 bases and J 0 bases; nucleotides not matched to a gene: 11. CDR3 in amino acids: CASSPWTGVLGSGANVLTF. In nucleotides, the CDR3 is TGTGCCAGCAGCCCCTGGACAGGGGTTTTGGGCTCTGGGGCCAACGTCCTGACTTTC.